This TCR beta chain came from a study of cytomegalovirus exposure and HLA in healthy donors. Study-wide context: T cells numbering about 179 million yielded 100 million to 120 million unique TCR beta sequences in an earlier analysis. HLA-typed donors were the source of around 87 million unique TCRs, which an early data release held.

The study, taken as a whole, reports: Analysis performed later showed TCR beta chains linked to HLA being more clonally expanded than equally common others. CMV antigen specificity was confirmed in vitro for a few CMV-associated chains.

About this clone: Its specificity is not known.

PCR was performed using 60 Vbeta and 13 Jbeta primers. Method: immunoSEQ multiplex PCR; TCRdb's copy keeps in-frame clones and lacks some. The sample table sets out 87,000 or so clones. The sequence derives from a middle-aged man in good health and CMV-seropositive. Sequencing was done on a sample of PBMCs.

Here the CDR3 reads CASSRQGSTGELFF. CDR3 in DNA: TGTGCCAGCAGTCGACAGGGGTCCACCGGGGAGCTGTTTTTT. The chain is built from TRBV27 and TRBJ2-2, with 8 bases aligning to TRBD1. This CDR3 is built from 14 residues. V was clipped by 5 bases and J by 4 bases; unmatched bases: 3. The germline V gene encodes CDR1 MNHEY and CDR2 SMNVEV (reference sequence).